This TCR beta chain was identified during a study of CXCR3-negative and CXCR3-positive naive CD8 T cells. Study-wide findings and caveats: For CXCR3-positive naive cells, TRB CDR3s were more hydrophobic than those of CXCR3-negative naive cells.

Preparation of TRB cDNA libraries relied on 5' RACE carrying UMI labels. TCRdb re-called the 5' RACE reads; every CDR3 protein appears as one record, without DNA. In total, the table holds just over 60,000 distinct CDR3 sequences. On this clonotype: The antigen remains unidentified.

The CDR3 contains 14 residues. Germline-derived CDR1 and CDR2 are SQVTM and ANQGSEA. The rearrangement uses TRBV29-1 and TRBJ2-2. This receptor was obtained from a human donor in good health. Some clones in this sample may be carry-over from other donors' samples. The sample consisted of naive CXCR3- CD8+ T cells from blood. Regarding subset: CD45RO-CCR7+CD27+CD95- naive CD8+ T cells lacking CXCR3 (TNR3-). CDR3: CSVEDLQGTGELFF.